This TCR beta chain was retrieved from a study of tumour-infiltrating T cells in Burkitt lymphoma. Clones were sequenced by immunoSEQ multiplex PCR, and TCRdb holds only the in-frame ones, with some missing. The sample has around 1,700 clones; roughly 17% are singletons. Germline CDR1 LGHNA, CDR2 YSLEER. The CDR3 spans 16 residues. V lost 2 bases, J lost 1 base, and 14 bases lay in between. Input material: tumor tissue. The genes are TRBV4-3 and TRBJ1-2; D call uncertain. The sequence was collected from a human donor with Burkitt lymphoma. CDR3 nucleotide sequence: TGCGCCAGCAGCCAAAGCGTCTCAGACTATAACTATGGCTACACCTTC. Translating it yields CASSQSVSDYNYGYTF.